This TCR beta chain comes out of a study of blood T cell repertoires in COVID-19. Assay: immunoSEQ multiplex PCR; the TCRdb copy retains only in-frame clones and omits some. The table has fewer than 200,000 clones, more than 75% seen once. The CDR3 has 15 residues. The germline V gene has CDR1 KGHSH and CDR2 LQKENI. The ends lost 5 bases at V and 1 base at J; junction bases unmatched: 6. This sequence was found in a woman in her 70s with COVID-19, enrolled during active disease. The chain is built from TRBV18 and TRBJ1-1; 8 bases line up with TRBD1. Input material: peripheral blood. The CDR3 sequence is CASSSRQGTNTEAFF. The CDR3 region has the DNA TGTGCCAGCTCATCCCGACAGGGGACGAACACTGAAGCTTTCTTT.